This T cell receptor (beta chain) is drawn from a study of B cell selection in AIRE deficiency. Sequenced by immunoSEQ multiplex PCR; TCRdb stores in-frame clones only, minus some. The top ten hold roughly 0.18% of the sample, which has over 20,000 clones, 97% seen once. The CDR3 is 16 amino acids. CD4+CD127+ cells were sorted as the conventional CD4 T cells. Sequencing was carried out using conventional CD4+ T cells sorted from PBMCs. This receptor was taken from a human donor with AIRE deficiency. The V call is TRBV21-1, the J call TRBJ1-6. TRBV21-1 counts as a pseudogene. The CDR3 region has the DNA TGTGCCAGCAGCAAACAGCGCCGGATAGAGGATTCACCCCTCCACTTT. Translated: CASSKQRRIEDSPLHF.